The 2 T cell receptor beta chains listed next were all sequenced from one sample in a study of cytomegalovirus exposure and HLA in healthy donors. A multiplex PCR was run with 60 Vbeta primers and 13 Jbeta primers. Some clones are missing from TCRdb's copy, which holds only in-frame ones; the method was immunoSEQ multiplex PCR. The sample records 130,000 or so clones, 60% to 85% being singletons. Material for sequencing was PBMCs. Receptors originate from a man aged 40-50 years in good health and CMV-seronegative.

The chain has TRBV2 and TRBJ1-5; D unclear. Germline V lookup: CDR1 SNHLY, CDR2 FYNNEI. The CDR3 spans 16 residues. Trimming removed 0 bases at V and 0 bases at J, with 9 bases between. The CDR3 DNA reads TGTGCCAGCAGTGAAGCCATGGCGGGTAGCAATCAGCCCCAGCATTTT. Translating gives CASSEAMAGSNQPQHF. The variable domain in full, with the rest retrieved from reference TRBV2 and TRBJ1-5, is EPEVTQTPSHQVTQMGQEVILRCVPISNHLYFYWYRQILGQKVEFLVSFYNNEISEKSEIFDDQFSVERPDGSNFTLKIRSTKLEDSAMYFCASSEAMAGSNQPQHFGDGTRLSIL.

J is TRBJ2-1 and V is TRBV13; D is uncertain. V was clipped by 5 bases and J by 9 bases, with 14 bases between them. CDR3 size: 13 residues. The germline CDR1 and CDR2 sequences are PRHDT and FYEKMQ (reference sequence). In nucleotides, the CDR3 is TGTGCCAGCAGCACCCGTCCCGAGGCTGAGCAGTTCTTC. Its protein product is CASSTRPEAEQFF.